Listed below are T cell receptor beta chains from one sample, sequenced in a study of T-cell memory formation after mild COVID-19. One entry per CDR3 protein, called by TCRdb with MiXCR from the 5' RACE reads. The sample lists roughly 300,000 distinct CDR3 sequences, about 13% seen once, with 22% in the top ten. Sequenced input: PBMCs or a T cell subset sorted from them (not recorded which). Source of these receptors: a young man who had mild COVID-19 (a few samples of this study predate the infection). Cell type and time point are not known. Both conserved end residues are part of each CDR3. D genes are given only for firm matches. A clone size is listed for some rows: how often the clone was seen (once, few, many), or a class if it is expanded.

d_gene: TRBD2
j_gene: TRBJ2-3
abundance: -
v_gene: TRBV5-6
CDR3aa: CASSLGAGSSTDTQYF
CDR3nt: TGTGCCAGCAGCTTGGGAGCGGGGAGTAGCACAGATACGCAGTATTTT

d_gene: -
j_gene: TRBJ2-7
abundance: many
v_gene: TRBV6-6
CDR3aa: CASRVSQALGEQYF
CDR3nt: TGTGCCAGCAGGGTCTCACAGGCCCTTGGCGAGCAGTACTTC

d_gene: TRBD2
j_gene: TRBJ2-5
abundance: many
v_gene: TRBV6-5
CDR3aa: CASSYSPAGVGETQYF
CDR3nt: TGTGCCAGCAGTTACTCCCCAGCGGGGGTGGGAGAGACCCAGTACTTC

d_gene: TRBD1
j_gene: TRBJ1-5
abundance: -
v_gene: TRBV7-8
CDR3aa: CASSTDEGAQPQHF
CDR3nt: TGTGCCAGCAGCACAGATGAGGGGGCTCAGCCCCAGCATTTT

d_gene: -
j_gene: TRBJ2-1
abundance: -
v_gene: TRBV9
CDR3aa: CASSVPGVIVYYEQFF
CDR3nt: TGTGCCAGCAGCGTACCCGGTGTGATTGTTTACTATGAGCAGTTCTTC

d_gene: -
j_gene: TRBJ2-4
abundance: few
v_gene: TRBV29-1
CDR3aa: CSFRFGGANIQYF
CDR3nt: TGCAGCTTCCGCTTTGGGGGAGCTAACATTCAGTACTTC

d_gene: TRBD1
j_gene: TRBJ1-2
abundance: -
v_gene: TRBV5-5
CDR3aa: CASSTPTGTNYGYTF
CDR3nt: TGTGCCAGCAGCACACCGACAGGGACCAACTATGGCTACACCTTC

d_gene: TRBD2
j_gene: TRBJ2-1
abundance: many
v_gene: TRBV7-3
CDR3aa: CASSLGLAGGSEQFF
CDR3nt: TGTGCCAGCAGCCTCGGACTAGCGGGGGGGTCTGAGCAGTTCTTC

d_gene: -
j_gene: TRBJ2-2
abundance: few
v_gene: TRBV19
CDR3aa: CASSKWGQRTGELFF
CDR3nt: TGTGCCAGTAGTAAATGGGGGCAGAGGACCGGGGAGCTGTTTTTT

d_gene: -
j_gene: TRBJ2-3
abundance: -
v_gene: TRBV6-6
CDR3aa: CASSGTSIDTQYF
CDR3nt: TGTGCCAGCAGTGGCACCTCCATCGATACGCAGTATTTT

d_gene: TRBD1
j_gene: TRBJ1-2
abundance: few
v_gene: TRBV7-2
CDR3aa: CASSSPGTGNYGYTF
CDR3nt: TGTGCCAGCAGCTCCCCCGGGACAGGGAACTATGGCTACACCTTC

d_gene: -
j_gene: TRBJ1-5
abundance: many
v_gene: TRBV3-1
CDR3aa: CASSQDMIQPQHF
CDR3nt: TGTGCCAGCAGCCAAGACATGATCCAGCCCCAGCATTTT

d_gene: TRBD1
j_gene: TRBJ2-2
abundance: -
v_gene: TRBV7-6
CDR3aa: CASSWSTGGTGELFF
CDR3nt: TGTGCCAGCAGCTGGTCCACAGGGGGTACCGGGGAGCTGTTTTTT

d_gene: -
j_gene: TRBJ2-3
abundance: few
v_gene: TRBV10-3
CDR3aa: CAISMGYSTADTQYF
CDR3nt: TGTGCCATCAGTATGGGGTATTCCACAGCAGATACGCAGTATTTT

d_gene: TRBD2
j_gene: TRBJ2-1
abundance: -
v_gene: TRBV19
CDR3aa: CASSRPGLAGKEQFF
CDR3nt: TGTGCCAGTAGCCGGCCGGGACTAGCGGGGAAAGAGCAGTTCTTC

d_gene: TRBD1
j_gene: TRBJ2-3
abundance: -
v_gene: TRBV5-1
CDR3aa: CASSLGPPGTGNTDTQYF
CDR3nt: TGCGCCAGCAGCTTGGGCCCCCCCGGGACAGGGAACACAGATACGCAGTATTTT

d_gene: TRBD1
j_gene: TRBJ2-1
abundance: -
v_gene: TRBV14
CDR3aa: CASSPQGAKQFF
CDR3nt: TGTGCCAGCAGCCCGCAGGGGGCTAAGCAGTTCTTC

d_gene: TRBD1
j_gene: TRBJ2-3
abundance: few
v_gene: TRBV9
CDR3aa: CASSPRTGGGTDTQYF
CDR3nt: TGTGCCAGCAGCCCGAGGACAGGGGGAGGCACAGATACGCAGTATTTT

d_gene: TRBD2
j_gene: TRBJ2-3
abundance: few
v_gene: TRBV7-6
CDR3aa: CASSFYGGGDTQYF
CDR3nt: TGTGCCAGCAGCTTCTACGGGGGGGGCGATACGCAGTATTTT

d_gene: -
j_gene: TRBJ2-2
abundance: many
v_gene: TRBV7-8
CDR3aa: CASRLRGHDTGELFF
CDR3nt: TGTGCCAGCAGGCTCCGGGGACACGACACCGGGGAGCTGTTTTTT

d_gene: TRBD1
j_gene: TRBJ2-1
abundance: -
v_gene: TRBV5-1
CDR3aa: CASSQTGTGAYNEQFF
CDR3nt: TGCGCCAGCAGTCAGACCGGGACAGGGGCTTACAATGAGCAGTTCTTC

d_gene: -
j_gene: TRBJ2-7
abundance: few
v_gene: TRBV15
CDR3aa: CATSRDRVVTEQYF
CDR3nt: TGTGCCACCAGCAGAGACAGGGTGGTCACCGAGCAGTACTTC

d_gene: TRBD2
j_gene: TRBJ2-1
abundance: few
v_gene: TRBV4-3
CDR3aa: CASSQTSSYEQFF
CDR3nt: TGCGCCAGCAGTCAGACTAGCAGCTATGAGCAGTTCTTC

d_gene: -
j_gene: TRBJ1-1
abundance: -
v_gene: TRBV2
CDR3aa: CASSEMMVVNTEAFF
CDR3nt: TGTGCCAGCAGTGAAATGATGGTAGTGAACACTGAAGCTTTCTTT

d_gene: -
j_gene: TRBJ1-2
abundance: -
v_gene: TRBV29-1
CDR3aa: CSAGGQSTYGYTF
CDR3nt: TGCAGCGCCGGAGGACAGTCAACCTATGGCTACACCTTC

d_gene: TRBD1
j_gene: TRBJ1-1
abundance: -
v_gene: TRBV5-1
CDR3aa: CASSPSTARGTEAFF
CDR3nt: TGCGCCAGCAGCCCCAGCACGGCCAGGGGGACTGAAGCTTTCTTT

d_gene: -
j_gene: TRBJ2-2
abundance: -
v_gene: TRBV12-3/TRBV12-4
CDR3aa: CASRGSNTGELFF
CDR3nt: TGTGCCAGCAGGGGGTCGAACACCGGGGAGCTGTTTTTT

d_gene: -
j_gene: TRBJ2-7
abundance: many
v_gene: TRBV28
CDR3aa: CASSSGSSYEQYF
CDR3nt: TGTGCCAGCAGTTCGGGGTCCTCCTACGAGCAGTACTTC

d_gene: -
j_gene: TRBJ1-1
abundance: -
v_gene: TRBV4-1
CDR3aa: CASSQVLAGANTEAFF
CDR3nt: TGCGCCAGCAGCCAAGTTTTGGCAGGGGCCAACACTGAAGCTTTCTTT

d_gene: TRBD1
j_gene: TRBJ1-1
abundance: many
v_gene: TRBV7-6
CDR3aa: CASSLGDRPNTEAFF
CDR3nt: TGTGCCAGCAGCTTGGGGGACAGGCCGAACACTGAAGCTTTCTTT

d_gene: TRBD1
j_gene: TRBJ1-4
abundance: many
v_gene: TRBV7-2
CDR3aa: CASSSDRATNEKLFF
CDR3nt: TGTGCCAGCAGCTCGGACAGGGCTACTAATGAAAAACTGTTTTTT

d_gene: -
j_gene: TRBJ2-3
abundance: -
v_gene: TRBV29-1
CDR3aa: CSVASRGPTDTQYF
CDR3nt: TGCAGCGTGGCCTCGAGGGGTCCGACAGATACGCAGTATTTT